The present entry profiles one TCR beta chain with its context. The antigen it recognizes is unknown. Base qualities were left out, and no much larger clone turns up one base away. The data are from a study of beta chain features in type 1 diabetes (dated by TCRdb to the late 2010s). With respect to the entire study: Patients and healthy donors did not differ in mean age, gender distribution, total cell number or subset yield. A total of 90 million to 130 million sorted cells were examined across all samples, and a strong correlation was observed between cell number per subset and RNA yield. The study compared the TCRB repertoires of sorted circulating CD4+ T cell subsets in recently diagnosed type 1 diabetes patients with those in matched healthy donors. Regulatory and stem cell-like memory subsets were obtained from only 8 patients and about eight healthy donors, while naive and central memory subsets were obtained from all 30 or so donors.

The CDR3 sequence holds 13 residues, the cysteine and phenylalanine included. The read is trimmed to its CDR3 DNA, 39 bases read in frame from base 1. The V and J ends are trimmed by 0 bases and 7 bases, leaving 9 bases between them. In the germline V gene, CDR1 corresponds to MGHRA and CDR2 to YSYEKL. All of the isolated RNA was reverse transcribed with the High Capacity cDNA Reverse Transcription Kit, so expressed TCRB transcripts were sequenced. Naive, central memory and regulatory T cell samples underwent deep immunoSEQ sequencing, averaging around 3.9 million total reads per sample. Sorted cells were lysed in RLT buffer and RNA was extracted with DNase-treated RNeasy Micro or Mini kits, depending on cell number. Each cell subset was processed separately to prevent cross-contamination, with patient and healthy donor samples processed together. The immunoSEQ multiplex PCR was used to amplify TCRB sequences from cDNA, generating 87-bp fragments that spanned the CDR3 region. Sequencing of the amplicons was performed on the Illumina HiSeq platform. From the authors' description of their analysis: Synthetic template baselines were used to correct PCR bias computationally, reads within Hamming distance 2 were collapsed, and singletons that could not be merged were discarded. Reads were aligned against IMGT so that V, D and J genes, CDR3 length and insertions or deletions at six rearrangement sites could be assigned. Within each subset, clonotype counts were normalized to sorted cell number, and only after that were true diversity and Gini coefficients computed with the tcR R package. The overlap coefficient, calculated on TCRB nucleotide sequences, was used to measure repertoire sharing. As a proxy for the pre-selection repertoire, out-of-frame TCRB sequences from naive cells were analyzed. The table comes from immuneACCESS by way of TCRdb, which keeps in-frame sequences with V and J called. Part of the clones is missing from these tables; in studies checked, under half for an unresolved V gene and the rest for unknown reasons. The DNA was the basis for D and trimming; V, J and clone size are from that table. In this sample the table shows hundreds of thousands of clones, around 15% of which occur a single time. The ten biggest clones cover 0.035% to 0.045% of the sample.

What the work shows at the level of the full study, not this receptor alone: At VDJ recombination sites, type 1 diabetes patients had fewer insertions and more deleted nucleotides, which implies abnormalities in thymic rearrangement. Naive, central memory and regulatory TCRB repertoires appeared to be more alike among patients than among healthy donors. A moderate but significant shortening of TCRB CDR3 length was observed in type 1 diabetes patients in all four CD4+ subsets. Because cDNA rather than genomic DNA was sequenced, highly expressing activated cells could have been over-represented, although no difference in activation and CD3 levels was found between groups. PCR might favor shorter templates, but patient and control samples were amplified and corrected together, so any skew would affect both groups equally. Because the HLA sub-analyses included only small numbers of individuals, any influence of HLA type on TCRB rearrangement was left unresolved.

Each donor gave one peripheral blood draw, roughly 120 mL on average, collected into heparinised tubes. Naive, central memory, regulatory and stem cell-like memory CD4+ T cells were sorted on a BD FACSAria II using a panel including CD45RO, CCR7, CD25, CD127, CD95 and CD27. All sorted populations exceeded 95% purity. PBMCs were separated immediately by Lymphoprep density gradient centrifugation and were stained directly, without being cultured. So that batch effects would be minimized, each experiment stained and sorted samples in pairs, pairing one healthy donor with one patient. The sequencing input was naive CD4+ T cells from blood. The sample's cell subset or site label, in plain terms: true naive CD4+ T cells. The chain is encoded by TRBV4-1 joined to TRBJ1-1; the D gene cannot be named for sure. The TCR originated in a man aged 18 to 35 with type 1 diabetes. The DNA reads TGCGCCAGCAGCCAAGATCGCGGGCGTGAAGCTTTCTTT. The resulting protein is CASSQDRGREAFF.